This T cell receptor beta chain was identified during a study of CD4+ T cells in melanoma. The method was immunoSEQ multiplex PCR; TCRdb's version includes in-frame clones alone and lacks a portion of them. Here the sample spans roughly 110,000 clones, 80% to 95% being singletons. With regard to this clone: Antigen unknown.

Study findings and constraints: CD8+ T cell, macrophage and B cell function reportedly correlated with neoantigen-specific CD4+ T cells. Neoantigen-specific CD4+ T cells in melanoma reportedly had diverse differentiation states.

CDR3 length: 15 amino acids. Germline CDR1 reads KGHSH; CDR2 reads LQKENI. J lost 0 bases, V lost 6 bases, and 5 bases had no gene match. This TCR was recovered from a human donor with melanoma. The rearrangement joins TRBV18 to TRBJ1-3; 7 positions match TRBD1. Material for sequencing was peripheral blood. The CDR3 loop is CASSPGGNSGNTIYF. The DNA of the CDR3 is TGTGCCAGCTCGCCAGGGGGTAACTCTGGAAACACCATATATTTT.